This TCR beta chain emerged from a study of blood T cells in healthy people across ages. Trimming shortened V by 6 bases and J by 0 bases, and 12 bases separated the two germline ends. The CDR3 runs to 15 residues. The donors, all healthy, were Caucasians living in Russia, aged about 6 to 90. This clonotype was counted only a few times. Through a sample-barcoded 5' primer and a J-beta primer mix, a second PCR was run for roughly 7 to 11 cycles. A single record per CDR3 protein comes from TCRdb applying MiXCR to the 5' RACE reads. This sample carries fewer than 950,000 distinct CDR3 sequences, 35% to 40% of them seen once, and the ten largest clones take over 10%.

The receptor's source is a man aged 18 to 30 in good health. Sequenced input: blood. The rearrangement joins TRBV12-3 or TRBV12-4 to TRBJ2-1; D uncertain. CDR3 in amino acids: CASRAAPSSYNEQFF. The DNA for the CDR3 is TGTGCCAGCAGGGCCGCGCCGAGCTCCTACAATGAGCAGTTCTTC.